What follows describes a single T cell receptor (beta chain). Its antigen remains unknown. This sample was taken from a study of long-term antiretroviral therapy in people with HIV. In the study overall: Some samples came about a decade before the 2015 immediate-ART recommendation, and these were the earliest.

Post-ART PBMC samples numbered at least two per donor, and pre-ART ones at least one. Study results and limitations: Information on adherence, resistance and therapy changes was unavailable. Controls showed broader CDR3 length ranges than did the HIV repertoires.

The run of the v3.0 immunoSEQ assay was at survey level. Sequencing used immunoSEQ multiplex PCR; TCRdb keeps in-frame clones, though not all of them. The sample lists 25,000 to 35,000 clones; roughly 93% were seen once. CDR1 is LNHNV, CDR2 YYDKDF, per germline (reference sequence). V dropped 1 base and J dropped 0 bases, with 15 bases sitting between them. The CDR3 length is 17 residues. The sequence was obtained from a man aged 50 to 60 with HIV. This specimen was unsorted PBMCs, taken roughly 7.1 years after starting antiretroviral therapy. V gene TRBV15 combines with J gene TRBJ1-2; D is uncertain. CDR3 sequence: CATSRGLGAQSNYGYTF. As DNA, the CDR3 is TGTGCCACCAGCAGAGGCCTAGGAGCTCAATCTAACTATGGCTACACCTTC.